This entry concerns a single TCR beta chain. Its antigen is not known. This record belongs to a study of OX40 agonist ivuxolimab in advanced cancers. Study background: One hepatocellular carcinoma and two cutaneous melanoma patients partially responded.

Study-wide points: The investigators did not determine what antigen specificity the expanded peripheral T cells had.

Blood samples were obtained at baseline, cycle 4 day 1, and cycle 7 day 1. Using immunoSEQ multiplex PCR, the repertoire was profiled, and TCRdb retains in-frame clones only, with some absent. The data contain tens of thousands of clones, 70% to 85% of them singletons. The V end lost 6 bases, the J end lost 0 bases, and 11 bases lay between the germline ends. The CDR3 is made up of 15 amino acids. CDR1 is KGHSH and CDR2 is LQKENI in the germline V gene. Sequenced material: CD4+ or CD8+ T cells sorted from blood, taken in a trial of the OX40 agonist ivuxolimab. The clonotype originates from an adult with an advanced solid tumor such as melanoma, head and neck, liver or kidney cancer. The V gene is TRBV18, the J gene TRBJ1-4; no reliable D call. The CDR3 DNA reads as TGTGCCAGCTCTGTGGCGACTGCAACTAATGAAAAACTGTTTTTT. Its translation is CASSVATATNEKLFF.